These 25 T cell receptor beta chains were all obtained from the same sample, sequenced in a study of cytomegalovirus exposure and HLA in healthy donors. The study ran its PCR with 60 Vbeta and 13 Jbeta primers. TCRdb's copy holds only in-frame clones and misses some; the assay was immunoSEQ multiplex PCR. The table records about 190,000 clones, approximately 78% of them present only once. Material: PBMCs. These receptors came from a male donor in good health and CMV-seronegative.

The CDR3 nucleotides are TGCGCCAGCAGCTTGCGACTAGCGGGAACGGATACGCAGTATTTT. Its protein is CASSLRLAGTDTQYF. The chain employs TRBV5-1 and TRBJ2-3; TRBD2 matches at 11 bases. J gave up 6 bases and V 1 base, and 4 bases lay outside the gene matches. The CDR3 extends over 15 amino acids. Germline loops: CDR1 SGHRS, CDR2 YFSETQ.

V usage is TRBV5-4 and J usage is TRBJ2-7; TRBD2 agrees at 12 bases. CDR3 length: 15 amino acids. V lost 4 bases and J lost 2; bases outside the gene matches: 4. The germline V gene has CDR1 SGHNT and CDR2 YYREEE (reference sequence). The CDR3 DNA is TGTGCCAGCAGCACTTGGACTAGCGGGACCTACGAGCAGTACTTC. Protein product: CASSTWTSGTYEQYF.

There are a few counts of this clone. Other DNA variants within this sample encode the same CDR3. This chain links TRBV19 with TRBJ1-1; the D gene is possibly TRBD1 (5 bases). The length of the CDR3 is 14 residues. The germline V gene has CDR1 LNHDA and CDR2 SQIVND (reference sequence). V lost 3 bases, J lost 2 bases, and 10 bases lay in between. The CDR3 region has the DNA TGTGCCAGTAGTATTCGGGACTACAACACTGAAGCTTTCTTT. Translated: CASSIRDYNTEAFF.

The chain is built from TRBV27 and TRBJ2-7, with 7 positions matching TRBD1. The CDR3 has 13 residues. CDR1 is MNHEY, CDR2 SMNVEV, per germline (reference sequence). The V gene end was trimmed by 8 bases and the J gene end by 5 bases; junction bases not matched to a gene: 9. CDR3 sequence (DNA): TGTGCCAGCGGGCCCAGGGGGTTCAACGAGCAGTACTTC. Translating gives CASGPRGFNEQYF.

The chain links TRBV5-5 to TRBJ2-3, with 12 bases lining up with TRBD2. CDR3 length equals 17 residues. Germline-derived CDR1 and CDR2 are SGHKS and YYEKEE (reference sequence). J gave up 1 base and V 4 bases, and 7 bases lay outside the gene matches. CDR3 in amino acids: CASSIGTSGPRTDTQYF. CDR3 nucleotide sequence: TGTGCCAGCAGCATTGGGACTAGCGGGCCCCGCACAGATACGCAGTATTTT. Looking up the rest from reference TRBV5-5 and TRBJ2-3 gives the full variable domain: DAGVTQSPTHLIKTRGQQVTLRCSPISGHKSVSWYQQVLGQGPQFIFQYYEKEERGRGNFPDRFSARQFPNYSSELNVNALLLGDSALYLCASSIGTSGPRTDTQYFGPGTRLTVL.

The chain combines TRBV5-1 with TRBJ1-3, with D perhaps matching TRBD1 (5 bases). The CDR3 loop spans 14 amino acids. Trimming left V 0 bases short and J 2 bases short, with 6 bases between. The germline CDR1 and CDR2 sequences are SGHRS and YFSETQ. The CDR3 coding sequence is TGCGCCAGCAGCTTGGGGGGCCCTGGAAACACCATATATTTT. Protein sequence: CASSLGGPGNTIYF.

The V and J genes are TRBV6-1 and TRBJ1-1; TRBD1 agrees at 8 bases. Germline CDR1 is MNHNS and CDR2 is SASEGT. V was pared by 7 bases and J by 2 bases, with 6 bases of the junction left unmatched. The CDR3 runs 14 residues. The CDR3 reads CASIFDRGNTEAFF. CDR3 DNA: TGTGCCAGCATATTCGACAGGGGAAACACTGAAGCTTTCTTT.

The chain is built from TRBV27 and TRBJ2-5; D is unclear. CDR3 size: 13 residues. Germline V gives CDR1 MNHEY, CDR2 SMNVEV (reference sequence). Trimming took off 4 bases at V and 1 base at J, with 7 bases between the two ends. The CDR3 DNA is TGTGCCAGCAGTTCGGTCTTCCAAGAGACCCAGTACTTC. Translation: CASSSVFQETQYF.

This sequence joins TRBV28 and TRBJ2-1; D remains ambiguous. Germline CDR1 and CDR2: MDHEN and SYDVKM. Trimming removed 4 bases at V and 3 bases at J, with 13 bases between. The CDR3 contains 15 residues. CDR3 in amino acids: CASSSQLTVYNEQFF. DNA for the CDR3: TGTGCCAGCAGTTCACAGCTAACTGTCTACAATGAGCAGTTCTTC.

This chain joins TRBV29-1 and TRBJ2-7; TRBD2 is a possible D gene (5 bases). The CDR3 consists of 11 residues. With 7 bases removed from V and 2 bases from J, the gap between germline ends came to 9 bases. From germline, CDR1 is SQVTM and CDR2 ANQGSEA. The CDR3 DNA sequence: TGCAGCGCGGGGTCCGCCTACGAGCAGTACTTC. It yields the protein CSAGSAYEQYF.

The chain joins TRBV6-5 to TRBJ2-7; possibly TRBD1 for D (6 bases). With 0 bases removed from V and 2 bases from J, the gap between germline ends came to 14 bases. The germline CDR1 and CDR2 sequences are MNHEY and SVGAGI. The CDR3 loop spans 16 amino acids. CDR3 sequence (DNA): TGTGCCAGCAGTTACTCATGGGACACAGGAACCTACGAGCAGTACTTC. Its protein product is CASSYSWDTGTYEQYF.

The gene calls are TRBV5-1 and TRBJ2-1; 9 bases are a match to TRBD1. The CDR3 length is 14 residues. With V trimmed by 0 bases and J by 9 bases, 4 bases remained unmatched. Germline CDR1 reads SGHRS; CDR2 reads YFSETQ. The CDR3 DNA sequence: TGCGCCAGCAGCTTGGGGGGACAGGGAACTGAGCAGTTCTTC. Amino acid sequence: CASSLGGQGTEQFF. The complete variable domain, with remaining parts taken from reference TRBV5-1 and TRBJ2-1, reads KAGVTQTPRYLIKTRGQQVTLSCSPISGHRSVSWYQQTPGQGLQFLFEYFSETQRNKGNFPGRFSGRQFSNSRSEMNVSTLELGDSALYLCASSLGGQGTEQFFGPGTRLTVL.

This chain connects TRBV30 to TRBJ1-3, with D tentatively TRBD1 (5 bases). V dropped 2 bases and J dropped 0 bases, with 14 bases sitting between them. The CDR3 extends over 16 amino acids. Germline CDR1 is GTSNPN and CDR2 is SVGIG (reference sequence). The CDR3 is CAWSPREGYSGNTIYF. Written as DNA, the CDR3 is TGTGCCTGGAGTCCTCGGGAGGGGTACTCTGGAAACACCATATATTTT.

V usage is TRBV5-4 and J usage is TRBJ2-7, with 7 bases lining up with TRBD2. J was trimmed by 2 bases and V by 0 bases; bases with no gene match: 11. Germline CDR1 is SGHNT and CDR2 is YYREEE (reference sequence). The CDR3 is 17 residues long. The CDR3 loop is CASSLGVAGSTTYEQYF. In DNA form, the CDR3 reads TGTGCCAGCAGCTTGGGAGTAGCGGGCTCCACGACCTACGAGCAGTACTTC.

This chain joins TRBV7-9 and TRBJ2-2, with 8 bases matching TRBD2. The germline V gene encodes CDR1 SEHNR and CDR2 FQNEAQ (reference sequence). The junction had 7 bases not matched to a gene; V was cut back by 3 bases and J by 7 bases. The CDR3 consists of 15 residues. The CDR3 region is CASSLSGGYNGELFF. CDR3 nucleotide sequence: TGTGCCAGCAGCTTGAGCGGGGGATACAACGGGGAGCTGTTTTTT.

This chain uses TRBV5-1 with TRBJ2-2; weak D call: TRBD2 (6 bases). The CDR3 is made up of 16 amino acids. The germline V gene has CDR1 SGHRS and CDR2 YFSETQ. Trimming removed 0 bases at V and 0 bases at J, with 9 bases between. CDR3 region: CASSLGRGANTGELFF. DNA of the CDR3: TGCGCCAGCAGCTTGGGGCGGGGCGCGAACACCGGGGAGCTGTTTTTT.

This clone was detected only once. The chain uses TRBV5-4 and TRBJ2-5; 9 bases are shared with TRBD2. The DNA end lines up better with TRBJ2-7; the J call may be wrong. CDR1 and CDR2 (germline): SGHNT, YYREEE (reference sequence). The CDR3 totals 15 residues. The CDR3 is CASSSERGATYEQYF. Here the CDR3 DNA reads TGTGCCAGCAGCTCAGAGCGGGGGGCTACCTACGAGCAGTACTTC.

The gene calls are TRBV7-2 and TRBJ2-2; TRBD1 matches 9 bases. The V gene's germline CDR1 is SGHTA and CDR2 FQGNSA. This CDR3 has 15 amino acids. The V and J ends lost 4 bases and 4 bases, in that order; junction bases with no gene match: 4. The CDR3 region has the DNA TGTGCCAGCAGCTCAAGGACAGGGGCCACCGGGGAGCTGTTTTTT. Translation gives CASSSRTGATGELFF.

This clone was observed a handful of times. The chain couples TRBV4-3 to TRBJ2-1, with 7 bases matching TRBD2. The CDR3 has 14 amino acids. Germline V gene data show CDR1 as LGHNA and CDR2 as YSLEER. V lost 0 bases, J lost 8 bases, and 4 bases stayed unmatched. CDR3 in amino acids: CASSQDRGLHEQFF. In DNA, the CDR3 is TGCGCCAGCAGCCAAGATCGGGGACTACATGAGCAGTTCTTC.

V gene TRBV7-2 combines with J gene TRBJ2-5; 10 nucleotides match TRBD2. This CDR3 is built from 15 residues. J lost 5 bases, V lost 5 bases, and 8 bases had no gene match. From germline, CDR1 is SGHTA and CDR2 FQGNSA. The CDR3 DNA reads TGTGCCAGCAGCCAAGCTAGCGGGGGTTTTGAGACCCAGTACTTC. This sequence encodes CASSQASGGFETQYF.

This clone is labeled medium-sized. The rearrangement joins TRBV9 to TRBJ1-1, with D uncertain. CDR3 size: 13 residues. Trimming left V 4 bases short and J 0 bases short, with 7 bases between. Germline V lookup: CDR1 SGDLS, CDR2 YYNGEE. This chain's CDR3 is CASSKLMNTEAFF. DNA of the CDR3: TGTGCCAGCAGCAAACTTATGAACACTGAAGCTTTCTTT.

This clone has a single count. The gene calls are TRBV19 and TRBJ2-2, with TRBD2 identical over 14 bases. This CDR3 region has 18 residues. Trimming at V came to 1 base and at J to 5 bases, leaving 6 bases not matched to a gene. From germline, CDR1 is LNHDA and CDR2 SQIVND (reference sequence). The CDR3, as DNA: TGTGCCAGTAGTATAGTCCGGACTAGCGGGAGGAGAACCGGGGAGCTGTTTTTT. Translated: CASSIVRTSGRRTGELFF.

This sequence joins TRBV5-4 and TRBJ2-1; TRBD2 matches at 8 bases. V shed 4 bases, J shed 0 bases, and the junction held 15 bases outside the gene matches. Germline V CDR1 and CDR2: SGHNT, YYREEE (reference sequence). This CDR3 region has 19 residues. CDR3 in amino acids: CASSARIRGGPSSYNEQFF. CDR3 bases: TGTGCCAGCAGCGCAAGAATCCGCGGGGGGCCAAGCTCCTACAATGAGCAGTTCTTC.

This chain joins TRBV7-9 and TRBJ2-1; D not certain. Germline V lookup: CDR1 SEHNR, CDR2 FQNEAQ (reference sequence). The length of the CDR3 is 15 residues. V was shortened by 5 bases and J by 4 bases, with 15 bases between the two germline ends. CDR3 DNA sequence: TGTGCCAGCAGCCTTCGCGACTTACTATACAATGAGCAGTTCTTC. Residues: CASSLRDLLYNEQFF.

This chain links TRBV5-6 with TRBJ2-1; 13 bases match TRBD2. This CDR3 is built from 18 residues. CDR1 and CDR2 from the germline V gene are SGHDT and YYEEEE. With V trimmed by 3 bases and J by 6 bases, 12 bases remained unmatched. The CDR3 region is CASSSRSRLAGGGNEQFF. CDR3 sequence (DNA): TGTGCCAGCAGCTCCCGATCAAGACTAGCGGGGGGTGGCAATGAGCAGTTCTTC.